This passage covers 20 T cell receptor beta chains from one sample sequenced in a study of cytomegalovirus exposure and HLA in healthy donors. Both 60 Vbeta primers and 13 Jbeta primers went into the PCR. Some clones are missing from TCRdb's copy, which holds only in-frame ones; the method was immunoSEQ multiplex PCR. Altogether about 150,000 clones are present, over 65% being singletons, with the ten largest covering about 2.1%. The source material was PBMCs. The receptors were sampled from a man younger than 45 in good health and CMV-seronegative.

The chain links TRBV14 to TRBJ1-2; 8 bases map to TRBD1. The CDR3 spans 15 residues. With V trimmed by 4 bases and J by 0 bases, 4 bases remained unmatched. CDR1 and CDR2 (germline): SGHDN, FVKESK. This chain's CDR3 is CASSPRTGPNYGYTF. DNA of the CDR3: TGTGCCAGCAGCCCCCGGACAGGGCCTAACTATGGCTACACCTTC. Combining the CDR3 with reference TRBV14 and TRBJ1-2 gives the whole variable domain EAGVTQFPSHSVIEKGQTVTLRCDPISGHDNLYWYRRVMGKEIKFLLHFVKESKQDESGMPNNRFLAERTGGTYSTLKVQPAELEDSGVYFCASSPRTGPNYGYTFGSGTRLTVV.

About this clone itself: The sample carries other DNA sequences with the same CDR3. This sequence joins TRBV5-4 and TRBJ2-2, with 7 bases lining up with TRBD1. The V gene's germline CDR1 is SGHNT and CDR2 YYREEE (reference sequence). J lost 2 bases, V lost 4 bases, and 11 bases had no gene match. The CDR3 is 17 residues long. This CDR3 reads CASSRGQGSINTGELFF. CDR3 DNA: TGTGCCAGCAGCAGGGGGCAGGGGAGTATTAACACCGGGGAGCTGTTTTTT.

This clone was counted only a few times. CDR3 coding DNA: TGTGCCAGCAGCACTACGCCAGGGGGCGGTAATGAAAAACTGTTTTTT. Protein: CASSTTPGGGNEKLFF. The chain joins TRBV21-1 to TRBJ1-4; TRBD1, the D gene given by the table, was not confirmed from the DNA. TRBV21-1 is listed as a pseudogene. The CDR3 has 16 amino acids.

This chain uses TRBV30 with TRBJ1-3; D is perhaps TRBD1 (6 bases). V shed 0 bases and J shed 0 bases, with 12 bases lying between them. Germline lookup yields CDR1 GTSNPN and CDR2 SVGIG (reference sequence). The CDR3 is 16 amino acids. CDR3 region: CAWSVQGLSSGNTIYF. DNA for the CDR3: TGTGCCTGGAGTGTACAGGGCCTAAGCTCTGGAAACACCATATATTTT.

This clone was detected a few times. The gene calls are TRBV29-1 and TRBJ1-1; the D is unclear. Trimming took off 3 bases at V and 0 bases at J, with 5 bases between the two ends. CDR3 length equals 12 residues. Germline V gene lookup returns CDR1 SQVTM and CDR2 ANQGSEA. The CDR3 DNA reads TGCAGCGTTGAGGAGGTGAACACTGAAGCTTTCTTT. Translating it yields CSVEEVNTEAFF.

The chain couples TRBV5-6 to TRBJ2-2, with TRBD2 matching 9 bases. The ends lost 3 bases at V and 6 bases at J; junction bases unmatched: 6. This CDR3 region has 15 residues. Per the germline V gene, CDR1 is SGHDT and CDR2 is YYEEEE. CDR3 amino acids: CASSYGSGGAGELFF. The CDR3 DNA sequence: TGTGCCAGCAGCTACGGTAGCGGGGGAGCCGGGGAGCTGTTTTTT.

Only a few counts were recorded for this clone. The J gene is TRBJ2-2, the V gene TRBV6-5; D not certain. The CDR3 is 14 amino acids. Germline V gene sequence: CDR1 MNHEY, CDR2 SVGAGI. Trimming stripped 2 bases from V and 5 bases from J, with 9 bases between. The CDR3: CASSYQQFTGELFF. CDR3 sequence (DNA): TGTGCCAGCAGTTACCAACAGTTTACCGGGGAGCTGTTTTTT.

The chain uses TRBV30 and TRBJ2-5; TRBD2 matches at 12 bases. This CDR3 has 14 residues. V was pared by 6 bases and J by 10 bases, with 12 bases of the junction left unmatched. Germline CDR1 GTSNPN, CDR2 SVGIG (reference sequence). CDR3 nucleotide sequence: TGTGCCTGTATAGGGACTAGCGGGCGGCCGGGCCAGTACTTC. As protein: CACIGTSGRPGQYF.

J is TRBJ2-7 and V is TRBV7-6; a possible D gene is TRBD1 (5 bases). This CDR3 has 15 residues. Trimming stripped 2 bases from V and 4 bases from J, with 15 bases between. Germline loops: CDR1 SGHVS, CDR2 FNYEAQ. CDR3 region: CASSLPRQKQYEQYF. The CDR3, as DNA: TGTGCCAGCAGCTTACCCCGACAGAAGCAGTACGAGCAGTACTTC.

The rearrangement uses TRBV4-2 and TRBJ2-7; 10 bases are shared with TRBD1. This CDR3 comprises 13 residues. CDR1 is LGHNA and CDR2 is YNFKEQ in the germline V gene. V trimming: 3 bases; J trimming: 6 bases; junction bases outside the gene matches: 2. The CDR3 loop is CASSHGQGVEQYF. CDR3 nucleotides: TGTGCCAGCAGCCACGGACAGGGGGTCGAGCAGTACTTC.

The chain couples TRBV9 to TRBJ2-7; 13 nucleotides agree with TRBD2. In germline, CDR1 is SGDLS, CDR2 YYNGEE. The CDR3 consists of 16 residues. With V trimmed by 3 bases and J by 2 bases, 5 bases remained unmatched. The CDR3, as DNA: TGTGCCAGCAGCGCTGGGACTAGCGGGGCACCCTACGAGCAGTACTTC. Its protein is CASSAGTSGAPYEQYF.

The DNA of the CDR3 is TGCGCCACCCGACCCGGGGCAGGGGGCACAGATACGCAGTATTTT. Encoded protein: CATRPGAGGTDTQYF. The rearrangement uses TRBV5-1 and TRBJ2-3; possible D gene TRBD1, 6 bases. The V and J ends lost 9 bases and 1 base respectively, with 18 bases between them. This CDR3 contains 15 residues. Germline V lookup: CDR1 SGHRS, CDR2 YFSETQ. The whole variable domain, remainder taken from reference TRBV5-1 and TRBJ2-3, is KAGVTQTPRYLIKTRGQQVTLSCSPISGHRSVSWYQQTPGQGLQFLFEYFSETQRNKGNFPGRFSGRQFSNSRSEMNVSTLELGDSALYLCATRPGAGGTDTQYFGPGTRLTVL.

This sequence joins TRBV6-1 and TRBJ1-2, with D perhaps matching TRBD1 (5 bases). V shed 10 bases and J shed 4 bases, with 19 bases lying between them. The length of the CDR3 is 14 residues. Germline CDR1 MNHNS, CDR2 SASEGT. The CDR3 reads CAISDNLGIYGYTF. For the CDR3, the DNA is TGTGCCATCTCGGACAACTTAGGAATCTATGGCTACACCTTC.

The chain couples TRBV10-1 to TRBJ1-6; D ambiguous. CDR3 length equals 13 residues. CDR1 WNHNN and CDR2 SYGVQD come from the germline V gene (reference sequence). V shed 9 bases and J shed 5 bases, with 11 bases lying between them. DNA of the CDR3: TGCGCCAGATCCCACAGACATAATTCACCCCTCCACTTT. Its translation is CARSHRHNSPLHF.

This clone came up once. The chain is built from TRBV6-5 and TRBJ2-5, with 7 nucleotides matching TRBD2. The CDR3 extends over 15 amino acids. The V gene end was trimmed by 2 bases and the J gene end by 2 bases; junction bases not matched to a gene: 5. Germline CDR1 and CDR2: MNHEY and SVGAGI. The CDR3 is CASSYGGGLQETQYF. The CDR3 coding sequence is TGTGCCAGCAGTTACGGCGGGGGTTTGCAAGAGACCCAGTACTTC.

The CDR3 nucleotides read TGTGCCAGCAGTTGGGACAGGCTGGGCTCACCCCTCCACTTT. It specifies CASSWDRLGSPLHF. V is TRBV27 and J is TRBJ1-6; 8 bases match TRBD1. The CDR3 extends over 14 amino acids. J gave up 10 bases and V 4 bases, and 6 bases lay outside the gene matches. Germline V gene sequence: CDR1 MNHEY, CDR2 SMNVEV (reference sequence).

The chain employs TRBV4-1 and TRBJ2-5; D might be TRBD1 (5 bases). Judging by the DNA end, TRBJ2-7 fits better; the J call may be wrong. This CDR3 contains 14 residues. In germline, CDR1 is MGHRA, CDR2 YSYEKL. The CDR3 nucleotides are TGCGCCAGCAGCCAAGAACAGGCCGTCTACGAGCAGTACTTC. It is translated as CASSQEQAVYEQYF.

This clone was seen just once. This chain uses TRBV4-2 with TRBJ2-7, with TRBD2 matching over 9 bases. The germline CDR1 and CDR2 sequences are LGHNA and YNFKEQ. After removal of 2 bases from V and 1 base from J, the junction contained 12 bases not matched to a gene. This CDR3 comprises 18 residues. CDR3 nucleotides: TGTGCCAGCAGCCAACCCCAAGCGGGGGGATTGAGGTCCTACGAGCAGTACTTC. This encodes CASSQPQAGGLRSYEQYF.

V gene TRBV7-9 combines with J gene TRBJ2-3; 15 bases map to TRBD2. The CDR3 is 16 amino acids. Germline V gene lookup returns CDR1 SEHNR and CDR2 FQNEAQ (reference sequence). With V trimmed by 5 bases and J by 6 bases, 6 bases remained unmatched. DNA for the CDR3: TGTGCCAGCAGCCCCTGGACTAGCGGGGGGGAGGATACGCAGTATTTT. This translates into CASSPWTSGGEDTQYF.

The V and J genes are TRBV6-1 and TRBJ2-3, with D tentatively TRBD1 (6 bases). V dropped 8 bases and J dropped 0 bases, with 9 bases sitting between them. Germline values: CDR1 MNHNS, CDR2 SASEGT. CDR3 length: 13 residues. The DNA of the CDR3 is TGTGCCAGCGGAGACAGGAGCACAGATACGCAGTATTTT. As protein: CASGDRSTDTQYF.